Each of the 10 T cell receptor beta chains below was sequenced from the same sample in a study of OX40 agonist ivuxolimab in advanced cancers. Sequenced by immunoSEQ multiplex PCR; TCRdb stores in-frame clones only, minus some. In the table there are tens of thousands of clones, around 84% of which are singletons. The sample was CD4+ or CD8+ T cells sorted from blood, taken in a trial of the OX40 agonist ivuxolimab. The receptors come from an adult with an advanced solid tumor such as melanoma, head and neck, liver or kidney cancer.

The V call is TRBV28, the J call TRBJ2-1; the match to TRBD1 covers 12 bases. CDR1 and CDR2 from the germline V gene are MDHEN and SYDVKM. V gave up 6 bases and J gave up 6 bases; unmatched junction bases: 6. The length of the CDR3 is 15 residues. CDR3 DNA sequence: TGTGCCAGCAGCCCAGGGACAGGGGGCATCAATGAGCAGTTCTTC. This sequence encodes CASSPGTGGINEQFF.

The chain has TRBV28 and TRBJ2-2, with D unclear. Germline CDR1 and CDR2: MDHEN and SYDVKM. Trimming removed 5 bases from V and 0 bases from J, with 10 bases in between. The CDR3 consists of 15 residues. The CDR3 DNA reads TGTGCCAGCAGTAGGATCGGGCCGAACACCGGGGAGCTGTTTTTT. This gives the protein CASSRIGPNTGELFF. The whole variable domain, remainder taken from reference TRBV28 and TRBJ2-2, is DVKVTQSSRYLVKRTGEKVFLECVQDMDHENMFWYRQDPGLGLRLIYFSYDVKMKEKGDIPEGYSVSREKKERFSLILESASTNQTSMYLCASSRIGPNTGELFFGEGSRLTVL.

The rearrangement uses TRBV7-2 and TRBJ1-4, with unresolved D. Deletions cut 1 base from V and 0 bases from J, with 3 bases between. The germline V gene has CDR1 SGHTA and CDR2 FQGNSA. CDR3 size: 14 residues. DNA for the CDR3: TGTGCCAGCAGCTTAGGTTCAACTAATGAAAAACTGTTTTTT. This codes for CASSLGSTNEKLFF.

V is TRBV9 and J is TRBJ1-2, with 8 bases lining up with TRBD1. V shed 3 bases and J 6 bases; nucleotides not matched to a gene: 4. This CDR3 region has 13 residues. Germline V gene data show CDR1 as SGDLS and CDR2 as YYNGEE. CDR3 region: CASSDRGYDGYTF. The CDR3, as DNA: TGTGCCAGCAGCGACAGGGGGTACGATGGCTACACCTTC.

The chain carries TRBV7-8 and TRBJ2-2; 9 bases are a match to TRBD2. This CDR3 region has 15 residues. Germline lookup yields CDR1 SGHVS and CDR2 FQNEAQ. The V and J ends lost 2 bases and 6 bases, in that order; junction bases with no gene match: 4. CDR3 sequence reads: CASSLMLAGPGELFF. Here the CDR3 DNA reads TGTGCCAGCAGCTTAATGCTAGCGGGGCCCGGGGAGCTGTTTTTT.

The V and J genes are TRBV25-1 and TRBJ1-5; TRBD1 is a possible D gene (5 bases). V lost 5 bases to trimming and J lost 4 bases, with 12 bases between them. The CDR3 loop spans 14 amino acids. Per the germline V gene, CDR1 is MGHDK and CDR2 is SYGVNS. The CDR3: CASSFKWGNQPQHF. The CDR3 DNA reads TGTGCCAGCAGTTTTAAGTGGGGGAATCAGCCCCAGCATTTT.

The chain combines TRBV7-2 with TRBJ2-7; 9 bases fit TRBD1. The CDR3 has 16 amino acids. V lost 1 base to trimming and J lost 3 bases; unmatched junction nucleotides: 7. CDR1 is SGHTA and CDR2 is FQGNSA in the germline V gene. CDR3 nucleotides: TGTGCCAGCAGCTTAGGCTCTGGGACAGGGAGCTACGAGCAGTACTTC. Translation: CASSLGSGTGSYEQYF.

This clone rates as medium-sized (0.01 to 0.1%). The chain has TRBV6-5 and TRBJ2-5; 10 nucleotides align to TRBD1. The J segment lost 5 bases and the V segment lost 6 bases, leaving 6 bases of the junction unmatched. The germline V gene encodes CDR1 MNHEY and CDR2 SVGAGI. CDR3 length: 14 residues. The CDR3 here is CASSPTGGVETQYF. The CDR3, as DNA: TGTGCCAGCAGCCCGACAGGGGGCGTCGAGACCCAGTACTTC.

This clone is medium-sized. Within the sample, other DNA sequences also encode this same CDR3. V gene TRBV2 combines with J gene TRBJ1-1, with D perhaps matching TRBD1 (5 bases). Germline assignment: CDR1 SNHLY and CDR2 FYNNEI. The germline V and J ends were trimmed by 6 bases and 1 base, with 9 bases remaining between them. CDR3 length: 13 amino acids. The DNA of the CDR3 is TGTGCCAGCAGGGCTCAGGGGAACACTGAAGCTTTCTTT. Its protein is CASRAQGNTEAFF.

As DNA, the CDR3 is TGTGCCAGCAGCACACCCAGGTGTCTAGGCGGTTCTCCGGGCTACGAGCAGTACTTC. Protein: CASSTPRCLGGSPGYEQYF. The chain carries TRBV21-1 and TRBJ2-7. TRBV21-1 is flagged as a pseudogene. This CDR3 region has 19 residues.